This T cell receptor beta chain was sequenced for a study of T cells expressing NK-cell markers. In the study overall: Eight donors were sequenced, seven testing HCMV-seropositive and one testing seronegative.

5'RACE template switching with UMIs generated TCR beta cDNA. No DNA is given; TCRdb re-called the 5' RACE reads and lists each CDR3 protein once. This sample's table reports about 460,000 distinct CDR3 sequences. CDR3 length: 15 amino acids. Germline V gives CDR1 DFQATT, CDR2 SNEGSKA (reference sequence). The receptor's source is a woman between 50 and 59 years old in good health. The chain has TRBV20-1 and TRBJ2-1; no DNA is available, so the TRBD2 call from TCRdb remains unchecked. Sequencing used blood T cells: a sorted CD56 or NKG2C T cell subset, CD4+ or CD8+ T cells, or bulk PBMC T cells (not recorded which). The chain's CDR3 is CSARGAAGGFNEQFF.